A selection of T cell receptor beta chains follows, all from one sample in a study of cytomegalovirus exposure and HLA in healthy donors. Generated by immunoSEQ multiplex PCR, the TCRdb table keeps only in-frame clones and is missing some. The data hold some 100,000 clones, with under 85% observed a single time. Sequenced input: PBMCs. The receptors stem from a middle-aged man in good health and CMV-seronegative. CDR3s include the opening cysteine and the closing phenylalanine or tryptophan. Fields, in order: clone size, V gene, D gene, J gene, CDR3 DNA, CDR3 protein. The D gene is left open where the match is weak. Where a row states a size, it is once, few, many or the class of an expanded clone; other rows omit it.

>-|TRBV5-1|-|TRBJ1-4
TGCGCCAGCAGTACAGGACCCCGTAGACGGAAACTGTTTTTT
CASSTGPRRRKLFF
>-|TRBV9|-|TRBJ2-3
TGTGCCAGCAGCCTTTCCCAGACAGTCACAGATACGCAGTATTTT
CASSLSQTVTDTQYF
>-|TRBV6-5|-|TRBJ2-7
TGTGCCAGCAGTAGGTTCGGACAGCCATACGAGCAGTACTTC
CASSRFGQPYEQYF
>few|TRBV6-5|TRBD1|TRBJ1-1
TGTGCCAGCAGTTACTCGAATTTGGTTCGACAGGGGGCTTTCTTT
CASSYSNLVRQGAFF
>-|TRBV21-1|-|TRBJ2-2
TGTGCCAGCAGCAAAGGTGACAGGGGGCCTAACACCGGGGAGCTGTTTTTT
CASSKGDRGPNTGELFF
>few|TRBV18|TRBD1|TRBJ1-1
TGTGCCAGCTCACCTCAGGACAGGGGTGAAGCTTTCTTT
CASSPQDRGEAFF
>-|TRBV7-9|TRBD1|TRBJ1-2
TGTGCCAGCAGCTTAGTCTACGGGGACAGCGATTTTAACTATGGCTACACCTTC
CASSLVYGDSDFNYGYTF
>few|TRBV6-6|-|TRBJ2-7
TGTGCCAGCAGTTACTCCTTACAGTCCTCCTACGAGCAGTACTTC
CASSYSLQSSYEQYF
>-|TRBV5-1|TRBD1|TRBJ1-1
TGCGCCAGCAGCGATGGACAGGGTGGGACTGAAGCTTTCTTT
CASSDGQGGTEAFF
>-|TRBV7-2|TRBD1|TRBJ1-5
TGTGCCAGCAGCCGGGAGGGACAGGGGGATCAGCCCCAGCATTTT
CASSREGQGDQPQHF
>-|TRBV15|-|TRBJ2-7
TGTGCCACCAGCGTGGGGGGTGACTCCTACGAGCAGTACTTC
CATSVGGDSYEQYF
>-|TRBV19|TRBD1|TRBJ2-3
TGTGCCAGTAGTTCCCGGGACAGAAGCACAGATACGCAGTATTTT
CASSSRDRSTDTQYF